A selection of T cell receptor beta chains follows, all from one sample in a study of T cell responses to AZD1222 COVID-19 vaccine. The data were produced by immunoSEQ multiplex PCR, yet TCRdb's version contains in-frame clones alone and is incomplete. The data show fewer than 150,000 clones, roughly 90% seen once. The input for sequencing was peripheral blood, taken 28 days after the second AZD1222 dose. The receptors were sampled from an adult who received the AZD1222 COVID-19 vaccine. CDR3s leave out the opening cysteine and the closing phenylalanine or tryptophan.

v_call	cdr3_aa
TRBV28	ASSLRGAQY
TRBV5-1	ASSLVAGAYEQY
TRBV27	ASSYSGGRSSYNEQF
TRBV7-2	ASSLASGTGEQY
TRBV7-9	ASSLARGDTQY
TRBV2	ASSVRVEQF
TRBV19	ASSIQGERGYT
TRBV6-5	ASRRTSGTGELF
TRBV10-3	AISVQGASGSSTDTQY
TRBV5-1	ASSQGQGAHGYT
TRBV5-4	ASSLDLVGGEQF
TRBV7-8	ASSLKGWNTEAF
TRBV28	ASKPSGRLQSSYEQY
TRBV9	ASSVGQVPGSGNTIY
TRBV11-1	ASSPLDISTGELF
TRBV19	ATATGTSGNTIY
TRBV2	ASSATGAMYQETQY
TRBV30	ALGQAHEQY
TRBV20-1	SASRPNEKLF
TRBV5-4	ASSLEVTGATEAF
TRBV3-1/TRBV3-2	ASSWTGPGNTIY
TRBV5-4	ASSLKAGGGPPNEQF
TRBV14	ASSQAQGAEAF
TRBV10-1	ASSESRAGELF
TRBV19	ASSIDLRQTGELF
TRBV5-1	ASSLYPGQNTEAF
TRBV13	AAGGTEAF
TRBV27	ASSLRQDFLGYGYT
TRBV10-3	AISELVAGTYNEQF
TRBV24-1	ATSDLQRDRGDRETQY
TRBV6-1	ASSEDYYNEQF
TRBV30	AWRARAAGKWYEQY
TRBV9	ASSIRLAGEAYNEQF